Each of the 2 T cell receptor beta chains below was sequenced from the same sample in a study of PD-1 blockade in classical Hodgkin lymphoma. Profiled with immunoSEQ multiplex PCR; TCRdb holds only in-frame clones, not every one. In the table there are some 93,000 clones, 80% to 90% of which are singletons. After autologous stem cell transplantation all patients relapsed, and prior brentuximab vedotin exposure differed between cohorts. Sequenced here: peripheral blood mononuclear cells (PBMCs), sampled before the second cycle of nivolumab. Receptors originate from a human donor with classical Hodgkin lymphoma.

The V gene is TRBV29-1, the J gene TRBJ1-1; D is uncertain. The V and J ends lost 3 bases and 0 bases respectively, with 11 bases between them. This CDR3 has 14 residues. Per the germline V gene, CDR1 is SQVTM and CDR2 is ANQGSEA. The CDR3 coding sequence is TGCAGCGTTGAGTTTGCACTATTGAACACTGAAGCTTTCTTT. Translated: CSVEFALLNTEAFF.

The V gene is TRBV5-1, the J gene TRBJ1-2, with TRBD1 identical over 10 bases. Germline CDR1 SGHRS, CDR2 YFSETQ. This CDR3 contains 17 residues. V shed 4 bases and J 7 bases; nucleotides not matched to a gene: 16. As DNA, the CDR3 is TGCGCCAGCAGCCTGGGACAGGGGCTCCAGCAGAGTGGTGGCTACACCTTC. Translating it yields CASSLGQGLQQSGGYTF. The full variable domain, with the rest looked up from reference TRBV5-1 and TRBJ1-2, is KAGVTQTPRYLIKTRGQQVTLSCSPISGHRSVSWYQQTPGQGLQFLFEYFSETQRNKGNFPGRFSGRQFSNSRSEMNVSTLELGDSALYLCASSLGQGLQQSGGYTFGSGTRLTVV.